This T cell receptor (beta chain) is drawn from a study of T cells in localized non-small cell lung cancer. Overall study findings and caveats: In uninvolved adjacent lung, T cell clonality reached its highest value, exceeding tumor. Adjacent lung tissue had a median about 52 of the top 100 clones found in the tumor. In the blood, greater T cell density corresponded to longer overall survival.

Trimming removed 1 base at V and 3 bases at J, with 11 bases between. The CDR3 length is 15 residues. Germline loops: CDR1 SGHRS, CDR2 YFSETQ. Measured with immunoSEQ multiplex PCR; TCRdb has only the in-frame clones, and not every one. The sample consists of approximately 67,000 clones, 84% of them appearing once. Regarding this clone: Its antigen is unidentified.

V is TRBV5-1 and J is TRBJ2-1, with D perhaps given as TRBD1 or TRBD2 (6 bases each). This receptor was identified in a female donor older than 55 with stage I lung adenocarcinoma. Sample: peripheral blood, taken before any cancer treatment. DNA of the CDR3: TGCGCCAGCAGCTTGAGGGGGGTCCTCTACAATGAGCAGTTCTTC. It is translated as CASSLRGVLYNEQFF.